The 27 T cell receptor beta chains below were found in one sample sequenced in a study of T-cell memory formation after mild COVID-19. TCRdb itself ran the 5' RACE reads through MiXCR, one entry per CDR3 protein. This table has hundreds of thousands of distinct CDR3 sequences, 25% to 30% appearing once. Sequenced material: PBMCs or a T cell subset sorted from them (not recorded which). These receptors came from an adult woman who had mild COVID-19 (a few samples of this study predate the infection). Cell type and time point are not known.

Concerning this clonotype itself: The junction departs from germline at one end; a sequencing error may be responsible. The DNA for the CDR3 is TGCAGCGTTGGCAGGGCAGGGGGTAACACCGGGGAGATGTTTTTT. Its translation: CSVGRAGGNTGEMFF. The chain links TRBV29-1 to TRBJ2-2, with 7 bases matching TRBD1. The CDR3 has 15 residues. Germline CDR1 is SQVTM and CDR2 is ANQGSEA.

The CDR3 region has the DNA TGCGCCAGCAGCTTGGGACAGCCAGATACGCAGTATTTT. Protein product: CASSLGQPDTQYF. The chain combines TRBV5-1 with TRBJ2-3; weak D call: TRBD1 (5 bases). V was cut by 0 bases and J by 4 bases, with 6 bases left in between. Per the germline V gene, CDR1 is SGHRS and CDR2 is YFSETQ. This CDR3 region has 13 residues.

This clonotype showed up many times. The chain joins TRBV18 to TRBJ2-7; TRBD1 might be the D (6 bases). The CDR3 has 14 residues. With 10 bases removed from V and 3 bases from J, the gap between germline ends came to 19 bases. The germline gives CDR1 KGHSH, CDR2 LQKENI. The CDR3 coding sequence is TGTGCCACCCCTCGGTCCCCAGGGGACTACGAGCAGTACTTC. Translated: CATPRSPGDYEQYF. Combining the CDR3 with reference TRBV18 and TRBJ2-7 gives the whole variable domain NAGVMQNPRHLVRRRGQEARLRCSPMKGHSHVYWYRQLPEEGLKFMVYLQKENIIDESGMPKERFSAEFPKEGPSILRIQQVVRGDSAAYFCATPRSPGDYEQYFGPGTRLTVT.

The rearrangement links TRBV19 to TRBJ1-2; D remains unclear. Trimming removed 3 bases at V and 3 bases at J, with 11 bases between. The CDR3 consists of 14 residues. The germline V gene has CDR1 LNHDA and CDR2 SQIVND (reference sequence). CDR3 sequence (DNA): TGTGCCAGTAGTATGTCCGGGAGCCACTATGGCTACACCTTC. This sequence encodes CASSMSGSHYGYTF.

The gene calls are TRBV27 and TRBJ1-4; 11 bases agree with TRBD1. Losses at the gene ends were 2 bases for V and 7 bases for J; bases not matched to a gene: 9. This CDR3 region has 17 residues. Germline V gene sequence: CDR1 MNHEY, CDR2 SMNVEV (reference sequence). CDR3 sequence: CASSLRGPGTGGEKLFF. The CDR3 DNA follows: TGTGCCAGCAGTTTACGCGGTCCCGGGACAGGGGGTGAAAAACTGTTTTTT.

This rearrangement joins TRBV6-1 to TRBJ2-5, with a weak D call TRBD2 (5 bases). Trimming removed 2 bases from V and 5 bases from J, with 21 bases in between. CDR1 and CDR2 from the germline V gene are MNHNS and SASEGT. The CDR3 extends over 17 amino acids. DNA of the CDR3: TGTGCCAGCAGTGAAAAGAAGGCGGTCCTCACGGGGGAGACCCAGTACTTC. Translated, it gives CASSEKKAVLTGETQYF.

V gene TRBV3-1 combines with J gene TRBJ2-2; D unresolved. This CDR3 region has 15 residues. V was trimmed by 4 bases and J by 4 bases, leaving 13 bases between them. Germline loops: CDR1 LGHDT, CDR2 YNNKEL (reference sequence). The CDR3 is CASSPTSLGTGELFF. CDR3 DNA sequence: TGTGCCAGCAGCCCTACGAGTTTGGGCACCGGGGAGCTGTTTTTT.

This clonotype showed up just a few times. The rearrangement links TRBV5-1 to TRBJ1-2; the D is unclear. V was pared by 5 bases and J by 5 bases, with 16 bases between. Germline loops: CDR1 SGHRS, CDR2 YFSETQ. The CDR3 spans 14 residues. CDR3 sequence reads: CASSFRPGEYGYTF. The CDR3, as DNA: TGCGCCAGCAGTTTTCGACCCGGGGAATATGGCTACACCTTC.

This chain's CDR3 is CASSWTGYNEQFF. The DNA for the CDR3 is TGTGCCAGCAGCTGGACAGGATACAATGAGCAGTTCTTC. The chain joins TRBV7-2 to TRBJ2-1; 7 bases map to TRBD1. The germline CDR1 and CDR2 sequences are SGHTA and FQGNSA. The CDR3 is 13 residues long. V lost 4 bases to trimming and J lost 4 bases; unmatched junction nucleotides: 1.

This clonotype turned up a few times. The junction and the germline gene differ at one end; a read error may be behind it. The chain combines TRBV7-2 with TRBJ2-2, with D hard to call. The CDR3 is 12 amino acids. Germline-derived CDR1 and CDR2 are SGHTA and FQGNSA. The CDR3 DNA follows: TGTGCCAGCAACTTAGGGCCCGGGGAGCTGTTTTTT. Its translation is CASNLGPGELFF.

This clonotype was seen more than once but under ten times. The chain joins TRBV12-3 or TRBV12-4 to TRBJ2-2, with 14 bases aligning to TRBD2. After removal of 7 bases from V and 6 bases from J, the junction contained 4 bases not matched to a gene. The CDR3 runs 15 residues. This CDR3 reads CASTPTSGRAGELFF. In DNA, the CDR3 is TGTGCCAGCACCCCGACTAGCGGGAGGGCCGGGGAGCTGTTTTTT.

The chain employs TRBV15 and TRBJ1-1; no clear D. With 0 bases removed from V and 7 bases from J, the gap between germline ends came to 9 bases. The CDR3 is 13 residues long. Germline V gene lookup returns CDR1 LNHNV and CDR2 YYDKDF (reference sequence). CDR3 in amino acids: CATSRDRTDEAFF. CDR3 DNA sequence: TGTGCCACCAGCAGAGATAGGACGGATGAAGCTTTCTTT.

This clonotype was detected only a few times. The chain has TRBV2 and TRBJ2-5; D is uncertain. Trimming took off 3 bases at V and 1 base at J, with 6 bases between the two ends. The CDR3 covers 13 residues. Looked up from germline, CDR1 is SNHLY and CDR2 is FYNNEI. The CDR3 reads CASSDWAQETQYF. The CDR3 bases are TGTGCCAGCAGTGACTGGGCCCAAGAGACCCAGTACTTC.

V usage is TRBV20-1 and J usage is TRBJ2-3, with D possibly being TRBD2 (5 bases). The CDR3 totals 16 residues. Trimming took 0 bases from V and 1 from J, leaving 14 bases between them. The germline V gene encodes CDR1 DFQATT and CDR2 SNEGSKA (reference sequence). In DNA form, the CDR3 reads TGCAGTGCTAGAGATCGGGGTAGCGCCGGCACAGATACGCAGTATTTT. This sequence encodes CSARDRGSAGTDTQYF.

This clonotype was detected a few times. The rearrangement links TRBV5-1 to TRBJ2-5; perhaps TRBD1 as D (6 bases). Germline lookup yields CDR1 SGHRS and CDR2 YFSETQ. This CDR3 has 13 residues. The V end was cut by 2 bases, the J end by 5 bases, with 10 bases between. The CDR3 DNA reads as TGCGCCAGCAGCTTTACAGGGATTGAGACCCAGTACTTC. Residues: CASSFTGIETQYF.

The CDR3 DNA reads as TGTGCCAGCAGCCGACTACCGGGACAGACTAATGAAAAACTGTTTTTT. Amino acids: CASSRLPGQTNEKLFF. The J gene is TRBJ1-4, the V gene TRBV11-2, with 7 bases matching TRBD1. There are 16 residues in the CDR3. The junction had 8 bases not matched to a gene; V was cut back by 5 bases and J by 2 bases. Germline-derived CDR1 and CDR2 are SGHAT and FQNNGV.

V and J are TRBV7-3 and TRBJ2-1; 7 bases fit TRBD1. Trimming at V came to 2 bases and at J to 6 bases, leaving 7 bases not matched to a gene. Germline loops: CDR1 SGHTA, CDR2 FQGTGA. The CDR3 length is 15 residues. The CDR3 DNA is TGTGCCAGCAGCTTAGGTGGCGCAGGGGGCAATGAGCAGTTCTTC. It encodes CASSLGGAGGNEQFF.

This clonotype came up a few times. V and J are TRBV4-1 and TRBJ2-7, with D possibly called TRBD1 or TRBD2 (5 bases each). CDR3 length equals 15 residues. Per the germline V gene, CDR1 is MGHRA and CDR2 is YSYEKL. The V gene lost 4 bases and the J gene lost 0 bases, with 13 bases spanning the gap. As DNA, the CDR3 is TGCGCCAGCAGCCCCCTCCCAGGGAGCTCCTACGAGCAGTACTTC. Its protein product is CASSPLPGSSYEQYF.

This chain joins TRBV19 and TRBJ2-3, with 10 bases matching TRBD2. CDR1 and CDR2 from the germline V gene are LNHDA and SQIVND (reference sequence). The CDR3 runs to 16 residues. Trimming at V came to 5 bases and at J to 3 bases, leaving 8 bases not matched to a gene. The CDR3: CASSPTLAGETDTQYF. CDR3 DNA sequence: TGTGCCAGTAGTCCAACCCTAGCGGGAGAGACAGATACGCAGTATTTT.

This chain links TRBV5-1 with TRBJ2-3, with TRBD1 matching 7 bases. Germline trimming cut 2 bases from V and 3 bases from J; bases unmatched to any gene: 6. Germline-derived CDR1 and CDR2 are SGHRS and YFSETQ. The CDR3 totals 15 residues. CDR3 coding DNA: TGCGCCAGCAGCTTCTCACAGGGGACGACAGATACGCAGTATTTT. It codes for CASSFSQGTTDTQYF.

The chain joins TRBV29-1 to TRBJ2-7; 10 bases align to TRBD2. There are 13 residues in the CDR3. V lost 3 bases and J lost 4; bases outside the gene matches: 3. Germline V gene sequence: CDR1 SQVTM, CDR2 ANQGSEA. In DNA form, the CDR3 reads TGCAGCGTTGACGCTAGCGGGAGTTACGAGCAGTACTTC. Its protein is CSVDASGSYEQYF.

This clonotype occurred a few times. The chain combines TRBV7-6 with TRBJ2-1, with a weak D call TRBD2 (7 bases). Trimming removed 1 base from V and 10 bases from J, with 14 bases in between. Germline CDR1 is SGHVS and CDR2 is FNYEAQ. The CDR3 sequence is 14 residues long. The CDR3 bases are TGTGCCAGCAGCTTAGACCGGGGGGCCTGGGAGCAGTTCTTC. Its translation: CASSLDRGAWEQFF.

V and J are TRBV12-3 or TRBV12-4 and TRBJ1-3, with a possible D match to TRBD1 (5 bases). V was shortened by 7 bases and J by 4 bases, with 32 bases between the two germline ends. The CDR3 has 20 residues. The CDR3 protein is CASKRVLGRVTGSGGNTIYF. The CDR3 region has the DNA TGTGCCAGCAAGAGGGTCTTGGGCAGGGTAACCGGATCGGGAGGAAACACCATATATTTT.

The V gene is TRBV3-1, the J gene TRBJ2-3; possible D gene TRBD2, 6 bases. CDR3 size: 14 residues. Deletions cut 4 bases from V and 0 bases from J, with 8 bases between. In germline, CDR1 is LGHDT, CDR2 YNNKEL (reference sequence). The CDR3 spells CASSRGLSTDTQYF. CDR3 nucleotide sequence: TGTGCCAGCAGCCGGGGACTTAGCACAGATACGCAGTATTTT.

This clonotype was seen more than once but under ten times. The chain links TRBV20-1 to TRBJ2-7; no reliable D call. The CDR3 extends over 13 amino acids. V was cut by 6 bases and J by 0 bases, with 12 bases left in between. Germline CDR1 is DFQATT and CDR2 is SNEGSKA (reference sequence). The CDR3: CSAEARSSYEQYF. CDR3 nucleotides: TGCAGTGCCGAGGCGCGAAGCTCCTACGAGCAGTACTTC.

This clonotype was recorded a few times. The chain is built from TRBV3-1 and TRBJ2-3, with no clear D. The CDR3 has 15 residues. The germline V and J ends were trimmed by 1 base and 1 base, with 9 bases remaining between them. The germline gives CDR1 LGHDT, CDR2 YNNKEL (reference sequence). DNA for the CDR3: TGTGCCAGCAGCCAAGTAGCCAGCCGCACAGATACGCAGTATTTT. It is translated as CASSQVASRTDTQYF.

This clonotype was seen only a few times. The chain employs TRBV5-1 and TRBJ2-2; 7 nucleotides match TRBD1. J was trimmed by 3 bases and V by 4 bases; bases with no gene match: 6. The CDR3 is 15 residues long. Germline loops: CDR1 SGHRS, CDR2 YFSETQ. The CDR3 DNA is TGCGCCAGCAGCCCGGGGACAGCCTACACCGGGGAGCTGTTTTTT. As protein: CASSPGTAYTGELFF. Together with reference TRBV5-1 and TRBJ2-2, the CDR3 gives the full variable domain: KAGVTQTPRYLIKTRGQQVTLSCSPISGHRSVSWYQQTPGQGLQFLFEYFSETQRNKGNFPGRFSGRQFSNSRSEMNVSTLELGDSALYLCASSPGTAYTGELFFGEGSRLTVL.